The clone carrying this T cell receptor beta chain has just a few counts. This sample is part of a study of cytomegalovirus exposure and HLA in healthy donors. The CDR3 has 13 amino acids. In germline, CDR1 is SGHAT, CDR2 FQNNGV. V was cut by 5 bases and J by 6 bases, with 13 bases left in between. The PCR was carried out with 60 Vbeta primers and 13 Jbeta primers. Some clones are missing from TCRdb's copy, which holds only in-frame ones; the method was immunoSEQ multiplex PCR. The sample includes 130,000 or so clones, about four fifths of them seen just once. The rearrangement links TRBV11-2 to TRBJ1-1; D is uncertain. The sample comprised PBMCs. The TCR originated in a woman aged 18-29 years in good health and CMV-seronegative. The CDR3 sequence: CASSMDLMSEAFF. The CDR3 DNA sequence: TGTGCCAGCAGCATGGACTTGATGTCTGAAGCTTTCTTT. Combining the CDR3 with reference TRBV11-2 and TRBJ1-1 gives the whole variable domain EAGVAQSPRYKIIEKRQSVAFWCNPISGHATLYWYQQILGQGPKLLIQFQNNGVVDDSQLPKDRFSAERLKGVDSTLKIQPAKLEDSAVYLCASSMDLMSEAFFGQGTRLTVV.